One sample yielded the 21 T cell receptor beta chains listed below, sequenced in a study of blood T cell repertoires in COVID-19. Only in-frame clones appear in the TCRdb table, and some are missing; sequencing was by immunoSEQ multiplex PCR. The sample records approximately 140,000 clones, around nine tenths being singletons. The sequencing sample was made of peripheral blood. Receptors were obtained from a human donor in a cohort sampled during active COVID-19.

The rearrangement links TRBV28 to TRBJ2-5; 16 nucleotides agree with TRBD2. Germline V gene sequence: CDR1 MDHEN, CDR2 SYDVKM. This CDR3 spans 19 amino acids. V shed 6 bases and J 2 bases; nucleotides not matched to a gene: 12. The CDR3 DNA follows: TGTGCCAGCAGCCCTTCGGAGGGACTAGCGGGGGGGATACAAGAGACCCAGTACTTC. This translates into CASSPSEGLAGGIQETQYF.

This clone was recorded a few times. This chain connects TRBV19 to TRBJ2-7, with D possibly TRBD2 on 5 matching bases. This CDR3 is 13 amino acids long. Per the germline V gene, CDR1 is LNHDA and CDR2 is SQIVND (reference sequence). Trimming removed 6 bases from V and 6 bases from J, with 15 bases in between. For the CDR3, the DNA is TGTGCCAGTAGCTCCGAGGGTAAAGGCGAGCAGTACTTC. Translating it yields CASSSEGKGEQYF.

A few counts support this clone. The chain uses TRBV6-1 and TRBJ2-1, with D possibly TRBD2 on 6 matching bases. Germline loops: CDR1 MNHNS, CDR2 SASEGT. The ends were cut back, 3 bases at V and 5 bases at J, with 17 bases in the middle. CDR3 length: 16 residues. In DNA, the CDR3 is TGTGCCAGCAGTGATCTCCTAGCGATTCAGCACAATGAGCAGTTCTTC. It translates to CASSDLLAIQHNEQFF.

The CDR3 loop is CASSLEWSGANTGELFF. The CDR3 DNA reads as TGTGCCAGCAGCTTGGAATGGTCAGGGGCGAACACCGGGGAGCTGTTTTTT. The chain joins TRBV5-5 to TRBJ2-2; D might be TRBD1 (6 bases). Trimming pared 0 bases from V and 0 bases from J, leaving 12 bases between. From germline, CDR1 is SGHKS and CDR2 YYEKEE (reference sequence). This CDR3 is 17 amino acids long.

The chain has TRBV6-6 and TRBJ2-5, with a possible D match to TRBD1 (5 bases). V dropped 2 bases and J dropped 7 bases, with 11 bases sitting between them. The CDR3 spans 13 residues. CDR1 and CDR2 from the germline V gene are MNHNY and SVGAGI (reference sequence). CDR3 coding DNA: TGTGCCAGCAGTTACGATGGTCAGGGGACCCAGTACTTC. This translates into CASSYDGQGTQYF.

The V call is TRBV20-1, the J call TRBJ1-1, with D tentatively TRBD1 (6 bases). This CDR3 comprises 11 residues. Germline V gene sequence: CDR1 DFQATT, CDR2 SNEGSKA (reference sequence). In DNA, the CDR3 is TGCAGGCCAATACAGGGTACTGAAGCTTTCTTT. Its protein is CRPIQGTEAFF.

This rearrangement joins TRBV11-3 to TRBJ2-3; TRBD2 matches 13 bases. In germline, CDR1 is SGHNT, CDR2 YENEEA. J lost 6 bases, V lost 5 bases, and 5 bases had no gene match. The CDR3 covers 15 residues. The CDR3 DNA sequence: TGTGCCAGCAGCGATGGACTAGCGGGAGTGGATACGCAGTATTTT. This encodes CASSDGLAGVDTQYF. Drawing the rest from reference TRBV11-3 and TRBJ2-3, the complete variable domain is EAGVVQSPRYKIIEKKQPVAFWCNPISGHNTLYWYLQNLGQGPELLIRYENEEAVDDSQLPKDRFSAERLKGVDSTLKIQPAELGDSAVYLCASSDGLAGVDTQYFGPGTRLTVL.

The gene calls are TRBV5-5 and TRBJ2-7, with D perhaps matching TRBD1 (6 bases). Germline V CDR1 and CDR2: SGHKS, YYEKEE (reference sequence). V was clipped by 2 bases and J by 2 bases, with 8 bases between them. The CDR3 sequence is 13 residues long. DNA for the CDR3: TGTGCCAGCAGCTTACAGGGCGCCTACGAGCAGTACTTC. This codes for CASSLQGAYEQYF.

The chain is built from TRBV7-6 and TRBJ2-1, with 8 positions matching TRBD1. The trim removed 4 bases at V and 3 bases at J, leaving 8 bases unmatched. The CDR3 length is 16 residues. CDR1 is SGHVS, CDR2 FNYEAQ, per germline. The CDR3 reads CASSSIGQGSYNEQFF. In DNA form, the CDR3 reads TGTGCCAGCAGCTCCATTGGACAGGGAAGCTACAATGAGCAGTTCTTC. The entire variable domain, with the rest obtained from reference TRBV7-6 and TRBJ2-1, is as follows: GAGVSQSPRYKVTKRGQDVALRCDPISGHVSLYWYRQALGQGPEFLTYFNYEAQQDKSGLPNDRFSAERPEGSISTLTIQRTEQRDSAMYRCASSSIGQGSYNEQFFGPGTRLTVL.

This clone came up a few times. The gene calls are TRBV7-6 and TRBJ2-7, with D possibly matching TRBD2 (5 bases). The CDR3 extends over 13 amino acids. Trimming left V 3 bases short and J 5 bases short, with 11 bases between. Germline CDR1 is SGHVS and CDR2 is FNYEAQ. The CDR3 loop is CASSFSRGNEQYF. The CDR3 DNA reads as TGTGCCAGCAGCTTCTCCCGGGGTAACGAGCAGTACTTC. Full variable domain (outside the CDR3, taken from reference TRBV7-6 and TRBJ2-7): GAGVSQSPRYKVTKRGQDVALRCDPISGHVSLYWYRQALGQGPEFLTYFNYEAQQDKSGLPNDRFSAERPEGSISTLTIQRTEQRDSAMYRCASSFSRGNEQYFGPGTRLTVT.

The rearrangement links TRBV7-6 to TRBJ2-1; 7 bases align to TRBD2. The germline gives CDR1 SGHVS, CDR2 FNYEAQ. This CDR3 has 13 residues. Trimming took 5 bases from V and 7 from J; bases not matched to a gene: 5. This CDR3 is CASSTRTRNEQFF. CDR3 nucleotides: TGTGCCAGCAGCACTAGGACTAGGAATGAGCAGTTCTTC.

This clone has only one observation. This chain uses TRBV27 with TRBJ2-1, with 7 bases aligning to TRBD1. The germline V gene has CDR1 MNHEY and CDR2 SMNVEV (reference sequence). This CDR3 is built from 16 residues. The ends lost 3 bases at V and 6 bases at J; junction bases unmatched: 11. The CDR3 nucleotides read TGTGCCAGCAGTTTGCAAAGACAGGGAATTTTCAATGAGCAGTTCTTC. Translated: CASSLQRQGIFNEQFF.

The chain employs TRBV28 and TRBJ1-2, with D tentatively TRBD1 (5 bases). Germline lookup yields CDR1 MDHEN and CDR2 SYDVKM. Trimming shortened V by 7 bases and J by 5 bases, and 14 bases separated the two germline ends. The CDR3 length is 13 residues. CDR3 sequence reads: CASTRGGVYGYTF. CDR3 DNA sequence: TGTGCCAGCACCCGGGGGGGGGTTTATGGCTACACCTTC.

The rearrangement links TRBV19 to TRBJ1-6; 8 positions agree with TRBD1. Germline V gives CDR1 LNHDA, CDR2 SQIVND (reference sequence). The V gene end was trimmed by 6 bases and the J gene end by 5 bases; junction bases not matched to a gene: 6. The CDR3 sequence is 15 residues long. The CDR3 sequence: CASSETGANNSPLHF. In DNA, the CDR3 is TGTGCCAGTAGCGAGACAGGGGCAAATAATTCACCCCTCCACTTT. The whole variable domain, remainder taken from reference TRBV19 and TRBJ1-6, is DGGITQSPKYLFRKEGQNVTLSCEQNLNHDAMYWYRQDPGQGLRLIYYSQIVNDFQKGDIAEGYSVSREKKESFPLTVTSAQKNPTAFYLCASSETGANNSPLHFGNGTRLTVT.

This chain joins TRBV18 and TRBJ1-5; 7 nucleotides match TRBD1. The V gene's germline CDR1 is KGHSH and CDR2 LQKENI. The CDR3 is made up of 17 amino acids. After removal of 3 bases from V and 1 base from J, the junction contained 9 bases not matched to a gene. CDR3 region: CASSPSDRSASNQPQHF. The DNA for the CDR3 is TGTGCCAGCTCACCCTCGGACAGGTCAGCCAGCAATCAGCCCCAGCATTTT.

The rearrangement links TRBV20-1 to TRBJ2-7, with unresolved D. The CDR3 contains 11 residues. The germline V gene encodes CDR1 DFQATT and CDR2 SNEGSKA (reference sequence). With 7 bases removed from V and 2 bases from J, the gap between germline ends came to 9 bases. This CDR3 is CSVDSPYEQYF. Written as DNA, the CDR3 is TGCAGTGTAGACTCACCCTACGAGCAGTACTTC.

This clone was seen more than once but under ten times. The junction departs from the called germline gene at one end, perhaps through a read error. V and J are TRBV14 and TRBJ2-6, with 7 nucleotides matching TRBD1. CDR1 and CDR2 from the germline V gene are SGHDN and FVKESK. The CDR3 extends over 20 amino acids. As DNA, the CDR3 is TGTGCCAGCAGTCAAGGGATATCTGGGACAGCACGCTCTGGGGCCAACGTCCTGACTTTC. Protein product: CASSQGISGTARSGANVLTF.

CDR3 bases: TGTGCCAGCAGCTTAGAGGGGACAGTGTCTAGCACAGATACGCAGTATTTT. The encoded protein is CASSLEGTVSSTDTQYF. The rearrangement uses TRBV7-8 and TRBJ2-3; 7 nucleotides align to TRBD1. The V gene end was trimmed by 1 base and the J gene end by 0 bases; junction bases not matched to a gene: 7. The CDR3 is 17 amino acids. Germline CDR1 reads SGHVS; CDR2 reads FQNEAQ.

The genes are TRBV21-1 and TRBJ2-7; the D call of TRBD1 is as the table states it, not checked on the DNA. TRBV21-1 is assigned pseudogene status. The CDR3 has 16 residues. The CDR3 bases are TGTGCCAGCAGCTCGTGTCCAGGGGTAAGTGGCTACGAGCAGTACTTC. It translates to CASSSCPGVSGYEQYF.

The rearrangement uses TRBV10-3 and TRBJ2-7; D may be TRBD2 (6 bases). The CDR3 runs 15 residues. Germline V CDR1 and CDR2: ENHRY, SYGVKD. Deletions cut 5 bases from V and 0 bases from J, with 14 bases between. The DNA of the CDR3 is TGTGCCATCAGTACGGGGGTTTCGAGCTCCTACGAGCAGTACTTC. Translated, it gives CAISTGVSSSYEQYF.

V is TRBV4-1 and J is TRBJ1-5; D is undetermined. From germline, CDR1 is MGHRA and CDR2 YSYEKL. Between the trimmed V and J ends, which lost 1 base and 1 base, there was a span of 14 bases. CDR3 length: 17 amino acids. For the CDR3, the DNA is TGCGCCAGCAGCCAAGCAGAGACATACCCGAGCAATCAGCCCCAGCATTTT. Amino acid sequence: CASSQAETYPSNQPQHF.